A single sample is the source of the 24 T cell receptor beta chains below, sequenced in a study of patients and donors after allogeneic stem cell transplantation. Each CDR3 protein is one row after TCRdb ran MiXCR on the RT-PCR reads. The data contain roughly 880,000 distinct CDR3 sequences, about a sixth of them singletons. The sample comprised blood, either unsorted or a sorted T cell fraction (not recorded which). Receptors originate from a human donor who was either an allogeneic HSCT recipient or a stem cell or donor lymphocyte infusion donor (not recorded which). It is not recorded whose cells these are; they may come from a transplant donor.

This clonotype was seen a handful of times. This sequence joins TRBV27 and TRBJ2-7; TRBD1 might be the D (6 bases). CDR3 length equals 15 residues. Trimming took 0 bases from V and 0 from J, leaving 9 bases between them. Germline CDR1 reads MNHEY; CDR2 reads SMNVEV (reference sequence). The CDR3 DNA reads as TGTGCCAGCAGTTTATCGACAGGAGACTCCTACGAGCAGTACTTC. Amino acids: CASSLSTGDSYEQYF.

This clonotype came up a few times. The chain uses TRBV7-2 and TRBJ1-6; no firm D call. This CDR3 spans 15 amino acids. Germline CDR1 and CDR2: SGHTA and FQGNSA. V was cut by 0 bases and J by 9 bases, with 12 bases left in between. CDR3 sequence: CASSLADIPPSPLHF. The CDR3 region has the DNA TGTGCCAGCAGCTTAGCCGACATTCCACCTTCACCCCTCCACTTT.

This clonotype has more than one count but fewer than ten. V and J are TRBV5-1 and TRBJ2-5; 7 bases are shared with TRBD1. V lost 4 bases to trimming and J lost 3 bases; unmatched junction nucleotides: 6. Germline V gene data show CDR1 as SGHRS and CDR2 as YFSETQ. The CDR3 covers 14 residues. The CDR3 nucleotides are TGCGCCAGCAGCACCGGGACAGCCGAAGAGACCCAGTACTTC. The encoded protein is CASSTGTAEETQYF.

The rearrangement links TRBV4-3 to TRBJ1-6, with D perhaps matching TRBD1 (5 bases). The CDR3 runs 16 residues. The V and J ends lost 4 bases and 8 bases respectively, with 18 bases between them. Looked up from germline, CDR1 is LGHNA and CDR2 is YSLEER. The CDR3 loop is CASSLVRGDGDSPLHF. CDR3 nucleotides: TGCGCCAGCAGCCTCGTACGGGGGGACGGAGATTCACCCCTCCACTTT.

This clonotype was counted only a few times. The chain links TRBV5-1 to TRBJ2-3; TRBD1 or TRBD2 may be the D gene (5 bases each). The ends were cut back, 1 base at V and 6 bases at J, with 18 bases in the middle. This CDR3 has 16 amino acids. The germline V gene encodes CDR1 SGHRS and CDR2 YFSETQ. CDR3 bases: TGCGCCAGCAGCTTGCCGACCGGGACCTATTCGGATACGCAGTATTTT. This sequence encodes CASSLPTGTYSDTQYF.

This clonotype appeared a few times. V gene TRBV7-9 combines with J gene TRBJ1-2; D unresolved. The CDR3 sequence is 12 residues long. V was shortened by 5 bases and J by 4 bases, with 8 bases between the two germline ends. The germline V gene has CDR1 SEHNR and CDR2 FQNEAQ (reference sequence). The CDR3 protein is CASSHRGYGYTF. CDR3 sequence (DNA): TGTGCCAGCAGCCACCGGGGCTATGGCTACACCTTC.

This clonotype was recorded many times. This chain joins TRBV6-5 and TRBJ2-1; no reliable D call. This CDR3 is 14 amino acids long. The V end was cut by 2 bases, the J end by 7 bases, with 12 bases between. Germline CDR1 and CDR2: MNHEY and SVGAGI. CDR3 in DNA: TGTGCCAGCAGTTACGTGGGCGCTTTAAATGAGCAGTTCTTC. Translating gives CASSYVGALNEQFF.

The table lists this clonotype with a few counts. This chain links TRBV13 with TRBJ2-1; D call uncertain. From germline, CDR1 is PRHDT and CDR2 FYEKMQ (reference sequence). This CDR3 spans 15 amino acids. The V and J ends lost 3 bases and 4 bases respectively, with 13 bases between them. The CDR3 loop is CASSLKWADYNEQFF. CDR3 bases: TGTGCCAGCAGCTTGAAATGGGCGGATTACAATGAGCAGTTCTTC.

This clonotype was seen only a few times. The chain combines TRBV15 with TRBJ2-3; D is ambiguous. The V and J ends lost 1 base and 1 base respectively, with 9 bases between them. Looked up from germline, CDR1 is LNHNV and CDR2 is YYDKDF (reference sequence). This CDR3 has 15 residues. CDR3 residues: CATSRVLKGTDTQYF. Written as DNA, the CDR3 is TGTGCCACCAGCAGAGTTTTAAAGGGCACAGATACGCAGTATTTT. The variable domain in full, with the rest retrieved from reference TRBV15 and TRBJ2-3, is DAMVIQNPRYQVTQFGKPVTLSCSQTLNHNVMYWYQQKSSQAPKLLFHYYDKDFNNEADTPDNFQSRRPNTSFCFLDIRSPGLGDTAMYLCATSRVLKGTDTQYFGPGTRLTVL.

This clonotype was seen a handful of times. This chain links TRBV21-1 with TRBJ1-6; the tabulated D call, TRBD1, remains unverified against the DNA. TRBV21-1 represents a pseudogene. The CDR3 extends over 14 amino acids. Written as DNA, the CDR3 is TGTGCCAGCAGCAAAATGGGACCCGATTCACCCCTCCACTTT. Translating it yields CASSKMGPDSPLHF.

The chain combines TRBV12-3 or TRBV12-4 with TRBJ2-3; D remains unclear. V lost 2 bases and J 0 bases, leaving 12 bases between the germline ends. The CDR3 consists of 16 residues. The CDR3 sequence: CASSLLVGPSTDTQYF. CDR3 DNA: TGTGCCAGCAGTTTATTGGTAGGGCCTAGCACAGATACGCAGTATTTT.

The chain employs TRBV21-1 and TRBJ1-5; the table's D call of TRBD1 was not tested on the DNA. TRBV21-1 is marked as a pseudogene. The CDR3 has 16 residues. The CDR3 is CASSKGRTGAGQPQHF. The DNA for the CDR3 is TGTGCCAGCAGCAAAGGCCGGACAGGGGCGGGACAGCCCCAGCATTTT.

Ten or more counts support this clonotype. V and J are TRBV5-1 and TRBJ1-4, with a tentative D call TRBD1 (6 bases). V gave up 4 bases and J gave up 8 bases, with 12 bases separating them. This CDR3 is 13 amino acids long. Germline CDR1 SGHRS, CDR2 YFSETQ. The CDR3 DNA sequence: TGCGCCAGCAGCGGGGGACACCCAGAAAAACTGTTTTTT. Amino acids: CASSGGHPEKLFF.

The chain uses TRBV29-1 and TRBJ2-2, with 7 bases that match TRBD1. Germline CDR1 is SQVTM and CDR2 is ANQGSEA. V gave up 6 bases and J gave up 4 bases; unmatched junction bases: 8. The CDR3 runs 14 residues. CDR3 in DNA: TGCAGCGTGGGATCCGGGACAGTCACCGGGGAGCTGTTTTTT. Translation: CSVGSGTVTGELFF.

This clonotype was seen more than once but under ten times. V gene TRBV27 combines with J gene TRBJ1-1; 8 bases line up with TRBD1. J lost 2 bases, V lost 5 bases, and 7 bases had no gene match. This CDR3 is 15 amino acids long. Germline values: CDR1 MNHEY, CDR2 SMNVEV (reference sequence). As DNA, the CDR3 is TGTGCCAGCAGTCCATCAGGGGGCGTAAACACTGAAGCTTTCTTT. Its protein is CASSPSGGVNTEAFF.

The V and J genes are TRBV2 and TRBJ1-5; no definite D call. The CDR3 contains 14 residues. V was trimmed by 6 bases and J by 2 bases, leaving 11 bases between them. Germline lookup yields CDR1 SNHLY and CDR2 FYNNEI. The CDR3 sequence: CASSPWMGNQPQHF. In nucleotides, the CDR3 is TGTGCCAGCAGCCCCTGGATGGGCAATCAGCCCCAGCATTTT.

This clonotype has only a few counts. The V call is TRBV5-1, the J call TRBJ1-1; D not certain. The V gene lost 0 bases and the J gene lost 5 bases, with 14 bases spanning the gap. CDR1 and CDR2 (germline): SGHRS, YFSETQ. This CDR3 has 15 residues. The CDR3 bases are TGCGCCAGCAGCTTGGCGAGGGAGGGTTGGACTGAAGCTTTCTTT. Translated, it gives CASSLAREGWTEAFF.

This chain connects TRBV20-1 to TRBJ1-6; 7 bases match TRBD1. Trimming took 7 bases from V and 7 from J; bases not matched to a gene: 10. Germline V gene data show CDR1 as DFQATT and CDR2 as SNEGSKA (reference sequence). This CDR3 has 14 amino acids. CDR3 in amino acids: CSVRNRDRNSPLHF. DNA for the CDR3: TGCAGTGTTAGGAACCGGGACAGAAATTCACCCCTCCACTTT.

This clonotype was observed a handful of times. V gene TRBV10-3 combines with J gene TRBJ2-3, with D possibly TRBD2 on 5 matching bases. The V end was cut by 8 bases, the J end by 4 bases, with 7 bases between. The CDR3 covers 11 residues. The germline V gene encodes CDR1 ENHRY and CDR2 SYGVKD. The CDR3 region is CAILEADTQYF. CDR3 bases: TGTGCCATCTTGGAGGCAGATACGCAGTATTTT.

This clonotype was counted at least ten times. The CDR3 DNA reads as TGCGCCAGCAGCTACACGGGACAGGGAGAGACCCAGTACTTC. This encodes CASSYTGQGETQYF. The chain has TRBV5-1 and TRBJ2-5; TRBD1 matches 9 bases. V dropped 3 bases and J dropped 4; count of bases not matched to a gene: 4. There are 14 residues in the CDR3. CDR1 SGHRS and CDR2 YFSETQ come from the germline V gene.

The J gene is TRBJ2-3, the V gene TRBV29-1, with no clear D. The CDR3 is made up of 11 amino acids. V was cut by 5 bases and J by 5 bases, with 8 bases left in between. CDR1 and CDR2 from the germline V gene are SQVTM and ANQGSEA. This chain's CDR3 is CSVFVRDTQYF. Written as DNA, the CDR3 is TGCAGCGTTTTTGTCAGAGATACGCAGTATTTT.

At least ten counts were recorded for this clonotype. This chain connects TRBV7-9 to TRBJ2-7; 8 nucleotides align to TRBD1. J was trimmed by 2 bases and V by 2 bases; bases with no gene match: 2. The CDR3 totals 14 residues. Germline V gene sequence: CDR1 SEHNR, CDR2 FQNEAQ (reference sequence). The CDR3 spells CASSLQQGAYEQYF. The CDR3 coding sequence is TGTGCCAGCAGCTTACAACAGGGGGCCTACGAGCAGTACTTC.

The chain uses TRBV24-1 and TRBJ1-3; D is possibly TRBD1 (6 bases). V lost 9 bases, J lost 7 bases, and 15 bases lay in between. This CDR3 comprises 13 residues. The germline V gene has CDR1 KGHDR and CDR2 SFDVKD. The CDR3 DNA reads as TGTGCCACCGGGGACACCCGGTGGAACACCATATATTTT. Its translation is CATGDTRWNTIYF.

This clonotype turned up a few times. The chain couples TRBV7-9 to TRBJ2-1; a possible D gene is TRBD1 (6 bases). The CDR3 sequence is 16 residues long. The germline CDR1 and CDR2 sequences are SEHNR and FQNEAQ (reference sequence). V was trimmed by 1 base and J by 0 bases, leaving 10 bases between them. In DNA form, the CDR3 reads TGTGCCAGCAGCTTAGTGGTAGGGGGCTCCTACAATGAGCAGTTCTTC. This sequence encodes CASSLVVGGSYNEQFF.